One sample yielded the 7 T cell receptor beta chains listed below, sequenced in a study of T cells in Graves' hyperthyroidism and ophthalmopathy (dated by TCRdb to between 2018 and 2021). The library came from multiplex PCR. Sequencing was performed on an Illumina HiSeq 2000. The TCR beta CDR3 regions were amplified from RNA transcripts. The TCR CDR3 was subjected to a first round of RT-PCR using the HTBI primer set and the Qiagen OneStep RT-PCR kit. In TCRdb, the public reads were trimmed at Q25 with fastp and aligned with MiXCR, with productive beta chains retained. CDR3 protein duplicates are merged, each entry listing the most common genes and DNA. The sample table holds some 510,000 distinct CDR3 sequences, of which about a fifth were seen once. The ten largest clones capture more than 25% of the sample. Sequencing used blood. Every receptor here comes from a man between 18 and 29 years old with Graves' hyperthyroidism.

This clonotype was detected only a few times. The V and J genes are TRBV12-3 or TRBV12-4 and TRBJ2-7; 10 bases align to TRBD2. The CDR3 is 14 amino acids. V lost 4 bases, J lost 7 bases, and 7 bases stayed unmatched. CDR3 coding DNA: TGTGCCAGCAGTTCTGGAGCGGGGGGGAGGGAGCAGTACTTC. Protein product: CASSSGAGGREQYF.

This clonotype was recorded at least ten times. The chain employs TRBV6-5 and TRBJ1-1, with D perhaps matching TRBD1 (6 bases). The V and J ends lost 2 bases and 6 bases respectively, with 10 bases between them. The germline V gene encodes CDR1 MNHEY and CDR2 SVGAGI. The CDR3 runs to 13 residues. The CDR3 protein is CASSYGQGSEAFF. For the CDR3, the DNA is TGTGCCAGCAGTTACGGGCAGGGGTCTGAAGCTTTCTTT.

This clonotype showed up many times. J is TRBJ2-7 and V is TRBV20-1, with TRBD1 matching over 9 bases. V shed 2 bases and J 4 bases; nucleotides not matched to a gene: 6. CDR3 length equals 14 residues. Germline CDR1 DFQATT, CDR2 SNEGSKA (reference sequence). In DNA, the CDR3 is TGCAGTGCTAGATCCGGGACAGGGAGATACGAGCAGTACTTC. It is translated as CSARSGTGRYEQYF.

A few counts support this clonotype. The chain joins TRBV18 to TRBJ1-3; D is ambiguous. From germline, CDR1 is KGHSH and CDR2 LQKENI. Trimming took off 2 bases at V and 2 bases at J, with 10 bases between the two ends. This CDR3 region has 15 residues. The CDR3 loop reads CASSPTMGTGNTIYF. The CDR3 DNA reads TGTGCCAGCTCACCAACGATGGGGACTGGAAACACCATATATTTT.

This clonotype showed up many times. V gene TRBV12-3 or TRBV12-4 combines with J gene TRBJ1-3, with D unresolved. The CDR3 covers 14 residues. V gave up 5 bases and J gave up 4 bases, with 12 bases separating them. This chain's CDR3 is CASSPRGLGNTIYF. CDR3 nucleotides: TGTGCCAGCAGTCCCCGAGGGTTAGGAAACACCATATATTTT.

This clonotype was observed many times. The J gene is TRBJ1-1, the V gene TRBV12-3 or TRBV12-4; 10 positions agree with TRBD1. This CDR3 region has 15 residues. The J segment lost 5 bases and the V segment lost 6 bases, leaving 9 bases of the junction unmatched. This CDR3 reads CASRRPGQGQTEAFF. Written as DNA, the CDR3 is TGTGCCAGCAGGAGACCGGGACAGGGGCAAACTGAAGCTTTCTTT.

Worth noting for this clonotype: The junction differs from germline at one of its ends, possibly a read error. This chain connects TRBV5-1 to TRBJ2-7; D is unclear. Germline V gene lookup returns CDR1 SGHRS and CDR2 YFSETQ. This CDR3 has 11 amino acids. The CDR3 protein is CASIPPDDQYF. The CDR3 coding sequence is TGCGCCAGCATCCCCCCTGACGATCAGTACTTC.